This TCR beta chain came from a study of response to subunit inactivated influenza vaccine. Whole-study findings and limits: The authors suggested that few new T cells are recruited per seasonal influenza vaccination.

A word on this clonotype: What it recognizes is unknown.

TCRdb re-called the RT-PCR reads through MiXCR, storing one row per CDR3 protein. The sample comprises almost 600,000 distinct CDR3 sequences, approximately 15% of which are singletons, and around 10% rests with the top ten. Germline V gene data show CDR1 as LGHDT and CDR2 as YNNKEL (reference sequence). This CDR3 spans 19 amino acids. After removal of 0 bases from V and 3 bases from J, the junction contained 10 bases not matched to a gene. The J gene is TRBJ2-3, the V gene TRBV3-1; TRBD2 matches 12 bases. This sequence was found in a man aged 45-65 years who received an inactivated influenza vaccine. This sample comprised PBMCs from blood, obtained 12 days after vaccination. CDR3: CASSQEIYLAGGQTDTQYF. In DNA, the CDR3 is TGTGCCAGCAGCCAAGAAATTTATCTAGCGGGGGGGCAGACAGATACGCAGTATTTT.